The 32 T cell receptor beta chains given below trace back to one sample, sequenced in a study of cytomegalovirus exposure and HLA in healthy donors. The primer mix had 60 Vbeta and 13 Jbeta primers. The data were produced by immunoSEQ multiplex PCR, yet TCRdb's version contains in-frame clones alone and is incomplete. The table shows under 200,000 clones, with about 80% occurring only once. The sample taken for sequencing was PBMCs. These receptors originate from a young man in good health and CMV-seronegative.

This chain joins TRBV5-1 and TRBJ2-7; the D gene is possibly TRBD1 (7 bases). Germline CDR1 reads SGHRS; CDR2 reads YFSETQ. This CDR3 is built from 14 residues. V was clipped by 0 bases and J by 4 bases, with 11 bases between them. The CDR3 reads CASSLGAGGYEQYF. The CDR3 DNA reads as TGCGCCAGCAGCTTGGGGGCAGGGGGGTACGAGCAGTACTTC.

V gene TRBV5-1 combines with J gene TRBJ2-3; D possibly corresponds to TRBD2 (7 bases). The CDR3 loop spans 15 amino acids. V gave up 3 bases and J gave up 1 base, with 12 bases separating them. CDR1 and CDR2 from the germline V gene are SGHRS and YFSETQ. CDR3 protein: CASSSGRGRTDTQYF. CDR3 nucleotides: TGCGCCAGCAGCTCGGGGCGGGGGCGCACAGATACGCAGTATTTT.

V gene TRBV5-1 combines with J gene TRBJ2-6; possible D gene TRBD1, 6 bases. The CDR3 length is 18 residues. V dropped 0 bases and J dropped 0 bases, with 13 bases sitting between them. CDR1 and CDR2 (germline): SGHRS, YFSETQ. As DNA, the CDR3 is TGCGCCAGCAGCTTGGTTGGGGGCTTAAGCTCTGGGGCCAACGTCCTGACTTTC. Translated, it gives CASSLVGGLSSGANVLTF.

The chain joins TRBV13 to TRBJ2-2, with D possibly TRBD2 on 6 matching bases. This CDR3 spans 16 amino acids. Germline CDR1 reads PRHDT; CDR2 reads FYEKMQ (reference sequence). Trimming pared 0 bases from V and 1 base from J, leaving 9 bases between. CDR3 nucleotides: TGTGCCAGCAGCTTAGGGCGGCGGGAGAACACCGGGGAGCTGTTTTTT. This sequence encodes CASSLGRRENTGELFF.

The V call is TRBV5-1, the J call TRBJ2-2, with TRBD1 matching over 8 bases. CDR3 length equals 14 residues. The germline CDR1 and CDR2 sequences are SGHRS and YFSETQ. The V segment lost 9 bases and the J segment 1 base; nucleotides outside the gene matches: 5. CDR3 sequence reads: CATSGTGNTGELFF. In DNA form, the CDR3 reads TGCGCCACTTCAGGGACAGGGAACACCGGGGAGCTGTTTTTT.

This clone was seen only once. V gene TRBV12-5 combines with J gene TRBJ2-3; the match to TRBD2 covers 9 bases. The CDR3 is made up of 17 amino acids. Per germline, CDR1 LGHNT and CDR2 FRNRAP. Trimming took 0 bases from V and 5 from J; bases not matched to a gene: 9. The CDR3 here is CASGLVQQREEKDTQYF. CDR3 DNA sequence: TGTGCTAGTGGTTTGGTACAACAGCGGGAGGAAAAAGATACGCAGTATTTT.

J is TRBJ2-2 and V is TRBV7-9; 9 bases fit TRBD2. This CDR3 is 18 amino acids long. Germline-derived CDR1 and CDR2 are SEHNR and FQNEAQ (reference sequence). Trimming cost V 3 bases and J 2 bases; bases outside gene matches: 10. The CDR3 protein is CASSFFAGGLTNTGELFF. The DNA for the CDR3 is TGTGCCAGCAGCTTTTTCGCGGGGGGGCTTACTAACACCGGGGAGCTGTTTTTT. The full variable domain, with the rest looked up from reference TRBV7-9 and TRBJ2-2, is DTGVSQNPRHKITKRGQNVTFRCDPISEHNRLYWYRQTLGQGPEFLTYFQNEAQLEKSRLLSDRFSAERPKGSFSTLEIQRTEQGDSAMYLCASSFFAGGLTNTGELFFGEGSRLTVL.

V usage is TRBV25-1 and J usage is TRBJ1-5; 8 bases are shared with TRBD1. The germline CDR1 and CDR2 sequences are MGHDK and SYGVNS. V shed 10 bases and J 1 base; nucleotides not matched to a gene: 6. The CDR3 covers 14 residues. The CDR3 loop is CATGTGRSNQPQHF. In DNA form, the CDR3 reads TGTGCCACCGGGACAGGTCGAAGCAATCAGCCCCAGCATTTT.

The gene calls are TRBV7-9 and TRBJ1-2, with D hard to call. V lost 5 bases and J lost 4, with 14 bases in between. Germline CDR1 and CDR2: SEHNR and FQNEAQ (reference sequence). The CDR3 covers 14 residues. The CDR3 sequence: CASSPAGIPYGYTF. CDR3 DNA sequence: TGTGCCAGCAGCCCCGCCGGGATCCCCTATGGCTACACCTTC.

The chain recombines TRBV9 with TRBJ2-3, with TRBD1 identical over 11 bases. After removal of 0 bases from V and 3 bases from J, the junction contained 3 bases not matched to a gene. Germline V lookup: CDR1 SGDLS, CDR2 YYNGEE. The CDR3 spans 16 residues. For the CDR3, the DNA is TGTGCCAGCAGCGTAGGTGGGACAGGGGGAACAGATACGCAGTATTTT. Translating it yields CASSVGGTGGTDTQYF.

The chain recombines TRBV6-5 with TRBJ2-7; TRBD2 might be the D (5 bases). Germline V gene data show CDR1 as MNHEY and CDR2 as SVGAGI. V lost 2 bases, J lost 7 bases, and 21 bases lay in between. This CDR3 comprises 16 residues. The CDR3 here is CASSYAHPPGKEEQYF. CDR3 bases: TGTGCCAGCAGTTACGCTCATCCCCCGGGGAAGGAGGAGCAGTACTTC.

V is TRBV18 and J is TRBJ1-1, with a weak D call TRBD1 (6 bases). CDR3 size: 13 residues. Germline CDR1 reads KGHSH; CDR2 reads LQKENI. V dropped 2 bases and J dropped 7 bases, with 11 bases sitting between them. CDR3 DNA: TGTGCCAGCTCACCAGGGACATTTTTTGAAGCTTTCTTT. This encodes CASSPGTFFEAFF.

The table lists this clone with a count of one. The chain is built from TRBV7-9 and TRBJ1-2; TRBD1 matches at 7 bases. With V trimmed by 6 bases and J by 0 bases, 4 bases remained unmatched. The CDR3 consists of 14 residues. Germline lookup yields CDR1 SEHNR and CDR2 FQNEAQ (reference sequence). The CDR3 DNA sequence: TGTGCCAGCAGTTACAGGGGAGCTAACTATGGCTACACCTTC. Protein product: CASSYRGANYGYTF. The full variable domain, in which reference TRBV7-9 and TRBJ1-2 provide the parts outside the CDR3, is DTGVSQNPRHKITKRGQNVTFRCDPISEHNRLYWYRQTLGQGPEFLTYFQNEAQLEKSRLLSDRFSAERPKGSFSTLEIQRTEQGDSAMYLCASSYRGANYGYTFGSGTRLTVV.

The gene calls are TRBV30 and TRBJ2-7; D is uncertain. CDR1 and CDR2 from the germline V gene are GTSNPN and SVGIG (reference sequence). The CDR3 totals 12 residues. The germline V and J ends were trimmed by 1 base and 2 bases, with 6 bases remaining between them. The CDR3 sequence: CAWSGATYEQYF. CDR3 bases: TGTGCCTGGAGTGGGGCAACCTACGAGCAGTACTTC.

The DNA for the CDR3 is TGTGCCAGCAGTTCCCCCCTGGGAGCTTATTCCTACGAGCAGTACTTC. It specifies CASSSPLGAYSYEQYF. This chain uses TRBV27 with TRBJ2-7, with D possibly TRBD2 on 5 matching bases. CDR3 length: 16 residues. The V end was cut by 4 bases, the J end by 1 base, with 17 bases between. Germline V CDR1 and CDR2: MNHEY, SMNVEV (reference sequence).

This clone was picked up a small number of times. The chain employs TRBV10-1 and TRBJ1-1, with D perhaps TRBD1 (5 bases). V lost 5 bases and J 5 bases, leaving 12 bases between the germline ends. The CDR3 length is 13 residues. Per the germline V gene, CDR1 is WNHNN and CDR2 is SYGVQD (reference sequence). The CDR3 protein is CASSITGRTEAFF. DNA of the CDR3: TGCGCCAGCAGTATCACAGGTCGGACTGAAGCTTTCTTT.

The V call is TRBV9, the J call TRBJ2-5; D not resolved. The J call may be incorrect, as the DNA end agrees better with TRBJ2-7. The V gene's germline CDR1 is SGDLS and CDR2 YYNGEE. CDR3 length: 12 residues. CDR3: CASSSLMGEQYF. The DNA of the CDR3 is TGTGCCAGCAGCTCCCTCATGGGCGAGCAGTACTTC.

The genes are TRBV19 and TRBJ2-5; D perhaps matches TRBD1 (6 bases). V lost 4 bases, J lost 4 bases, and 16 bases lay in between. Germline V gives CDR1 LNHDA, CDR2 SQIVND (reference sequence). This CDR3 has 15 residues. The chain's CDR3 is CASSTLGGAIETQYF. The CDR3 DNA reads as TGTGCCAGTAGTACCCTAGGGGGAGCAATAGAGACCCAGTACTTC.

The chain couples TRBV19 to TRBJ2-7; D perhaps matches TRBD1 (6 bases). V dropped 5 bases and J dropped 11 bases, with 16 bases sitting between them. Germline lookup yields CDR1 LNHDA and CDR2 SQIVND (reference sequence). There are 12 residues in the CDR3. CDR3 residues: CASSSNRVSKYF. In DNA, the CDR3 is TGTGCCAGTAGTTCTAACAGGGTGAGTAAGTACTTC.

CDR3 sequence (DNA): TGTGCCAGCAGCTTAGTCAGAAACGAGCAGTACTTC. It is translated as CASSLVRNEQYF. The rearrangement joins TRBV11-2 to TRBJ2-7, with unresolved D. Trimming removed 1 base at V and 5 bases at J, with 6 bases between. CDR1 and CDR2 from the germline V gene are SGHAT and FQNNGV. This CDR3 comprises 12 residues.

This chain links TRBV7-8 with TRBJ2-3, with 8 bases lining up with TRBD1. CDR3 size: 15 residues. Germline V gives CDR1 SGHVS, CDR2 FQNEAQ. With 0 bases clipped from V and 1 base from J, the junction kept 0 bases outside the gene matches. The chain's CDR3 is CASSLAGQGTDTQYF. DNA for the CDR3: TGTGCCAGCAGCTTAGCGGGACAGGGCACAGATACGCAGTATTTT. Based on the CDR3 plus reference TRBV7-8 and TRBJ2-3, the full variable domain is GAGVSQSPRYKVAKRGQDVALRCDPISGHVSLFWYQQALGQGPEFLTYFQNEAQLDKSGLPSDRFFAERPEGSVSTLKIQRTQQEDSAVYLCASSLAGQGTDTQYFGPGTRLTVL.

V usage is TRBV19 and J usage is TRBJ2-7, with 7 bases lining up with TRBD1. CDR1 and CDR2 (germline): LNHDA, SQIVND (reference sequence). J was trimmed by 2 bases and V by 6 bases; bases with no gene match: 13. The CDR3 extends over 16 amino acids. CDR3 sequence reads: CASRPNSNRGAYEQYF. The CDR3 DNA reads TGTGCCAGTAGACCGAATTCAAACAGGGGCGCCTACGAGCAGTACTTC.

This clone occurred a few times. The chain is built from TRBV10-2 and TRBJ1-5, with 7 positions matching TRBD1. V was pared by 4 bases and J by 6 bases, with 6 bases of the junction left unmatched. Germline V gene data show CDR1 as WSHSY and CDR2 as SAAADI. The CDR3 extends over 14 amino acids. The CDR3, as DNA: TGCGCCAGCAGTGGACAGGGCTTGGGTCAGCCCCAGCATTTT. Residues: CASSGQGLGQPQHF.

The rearrangement links TRBV30 to TRBJ2-7; 11 bases align to TRBD1. J gave up 4 bases and V 5 bases, and 7 bases lay outside the gene matches. This CDR3 spans 14 amino acids. CDR1 GTSNPN and CDR2 SVGIG come from the germline V gene (reference sequence). CDR3 region: CAWDRGDRGYEQYF. The CDR3 region has the DNA TGTGCCTGGGATAGGGGGGACAGGGGGTACGAGCAGTACTTC.

This sequence joins TRBV28 and TRBJ2-1; TRBD1 agrees at 11 bases. Germline V gives CDR1 MDHEN, CDR2 SYDVKM. The CDR3 runs to 16 residues. V lost 5 bases to trimming and J lost 6 bases; unmatched junction nucleotides: 9. Here the CDR3 reads CASSLPTGTGGNEQFF. Here the CDR3 DNA reads TGTGCCAGCAGTCTACCAACCGGGACAGGGGGCAATGAGCAGTTCTTC.

The table lists this clone with a count of one. CDR3 protein: CASSSGGSYNEQFF. The CDR3 DNA is TGTGCCAGCAGCTCAGGAGGATCCTACAATGAGCAGTTCTTC. The V and J genes are TRBV9 and TRBJ2-1; a weak D match, TRBD2 (5 bases). The germline V gene has CDR1 SGDLS and CDR2 YYNGEE. This CDR3 spans 14 amino acids. The ends were cut back, 4 bases at V and 1 base at J, with 9 bases in the middle.

This clone was counted a single time. CDR3 nucleotides: TGTGCCAGCAGGATCGAGGGGGCGTGTGGCTACACCTTC. The encoded protein is CASRIEGACGYTF. The chain uses TRBV7-9 and TRBJ1-2, with 7 bases aligning to TRBD1. This CDR3 comprises 13 residues. Germline assignment: CDR1 SEHNR and CDR2 FQNEAQ (reference sequence). V gave up 6 bases and J gave up 7 bases; unmatched junction bases: 8.

This chain uses TRBV19 with TRBJ2-3; 7 bases are a match to TRBD2. The germline gives CDR1 LNHDA, CDR2 SQIVND (reference sequence). The CDR3 contains 15 residues. J was trimmed by 1 base and V by 4 bases; bases with no gene match: 5. Written as DNA, the CDR3 is TGTGCCAGTAGTACGACTAGCTACCGCACAGATACGCAGTATTTT. Translating it yields CASSTTSYRTDTQYF.

V and J are TRBV9 and TRBJ2-3; no firm D call. V was cut by 0 bases and J by 5 bases, with 4 bases left in between. Germline V lookup: CDR1 SGDLS, CDR2 YYNGEE. This CDR3 region has 12 residues. The CDR3 region is CASSVDRDTQYF. DNA of the CDR3: TGTGCCAGCAGCGTAGATAGAGATACGCAGTATTTT. Full variable domain (outside the CDR3, taken from reference TRBV9 and TRBJ2-3): DSGVTQTPKHLITATGQRVTLRCSPRSGDLSVYWYQQSLDQGLQFLIQYYNGEERAKGNILERFSAQQFPDLHSELNLSSLELGDSALYFCASSVDRDTQYFGPGTRLTVL.

The chain uses TRBV5-4 and TRBJ1-2, with no clear D. Per germline, CDR1 SGHNT and CDR2 YYREEE (reference sequence). The CDR3 is made up of 17 amino acids. V lost 4 bases to trimming and J lost 7 bases, with 26 bases between them. The CDR3 is CASSVETTVSVVGGYTF. The CDR3 DNA sequence: TGTGCCAGCAGCGTGGAGACGACTGTTTCCGTGGTTGGTGGCTACACCTTC.

This clone was detected only once. V and J are TRBV19 and TRBJ2-3, with 7 bases identical to TRBD2. The V gene end was trimmed by 4 bases and the J gene end by 3 bases; junction bases not matched to a gene: 13. Germline V gene sequence: CDR1 LNHDA, CDR2 SQIVND (reference sequence). The CDR3 length is 17 residues. CDR3 amino acids: CASSRGSSGISTDTQYF. The CDR3 coding sequence is TGTGCCAGTAGTAGGGGTTCCAGCGGGATAAGTACAGATACGCAGTATTTT. Looking up the rest from reference TRBV19 and TRBJ2-3 gives the full variable domain: DGGITQSPKYLFRKEGQNVTLSCEQNLNHDAMYWYRQDPGQGLRLIYYSQIVNDFQKGDIAEGYSVSREKKESFPLTVTSAQKNPTAFYLCASSRGSSGISTDTQYFGPGTRLTVL.

The V and J genes are TRBV18 and TRBJ1-1, with D unclear. CDR1 and CDR2 from the germline V gene are KGHSH and LQKENI. This CDR3 is built from 13 residues. The V end lost 3 bases, the J end lost 10 bases, and 15 bases lay between the germline ends. This CDR3 reads CASSPSLNLIAFF. CDR3 bases: TGTGCCAGCTCACCCTCTCTAAACTTGATAGCTTTCTTT.